The rows below give T cell receptor beta chains drawn from one sample of a study of blood T cell repertoires in COVID-19. Sequencing used immunoSEQ multiplex PCR; TCRdb keeps in-frame clones, though not all of them. The sample consists of over 95,000 clones, 80% to 90% of them appearing once. Sequencing was performed on peripheral blood. These TCRs come from a man in his forties with acute or convalescent COVID-19. Both conserved end residues are part of each CDR3. A D gene is named only where the DNA matches it firmly. Clone sizes are given selectively: once, few, many, or a class where the clone is expanded.

v_gene	len	abundance	d_gene	j_gene	CDR3aa	CDR3nt
TRBV29-1	13	few	TRBD1	TRBJ1-1	CSVGLTGGTEAFF	TGCAGCGTTGGCCTGACAGGGGGCACTGAAGCTTTCTTT
TRBV5-4	14	NA	TRBD2	TRBJ2-3	CASSFGGGTDTQYF	TGTGCCAGCAGCTTTGGGGGGGGGACAGATACGCAGTATTTT
TRBV11-2	14	NA	TRBD1	TRBJ2-5	CASSSTGVGETQYF	TGTGCCAGCAGCTCTACAGGGGTTGGGGAGACCCAGTACTTC
TRBV5-6	14	once	NA	TRBJ1-2	CASSLSDYTDGYTF	TGTGCCAGCAGCCTCTCTGATTATACGGATGGCTACACCTTC
TRBV7-6	16	NA	TRBD1	TRBJ1-2	CASSLGGGTGDYGYTF	TGTGCCAGCAGCTTAGGTGGTGGGACAGGGGACTATGGCTACACCTTC
TRBV14	17	NA	NA	TRBJ1-1	CASSRFTYRVVNTEAFF	TGTGCCAGCAGCCGTTTCACCTACAGGGTGGTGAACACTGAAGCTTTCTTT
TRBV11-2	15	once	TRBD2	TRBJ2-7	CASSWGASGGDEQYF	TGTGCCAGCAGCTGGGGAGCTAGCGGGGGGGACGAGCAGTACTTC
TRBV7-3	13	NA	NA	TRBJ1-2	CASSLIGGGGYTF	TGTGCCAGCAGCTTAATTGGAGGTGGAGGCTACACCTTC
TRBV3-1/TRBV3-2	14	NA	NA	TRBJ1-6	CASSQEGESSPLHF	TGTGCCAGCAGCCAAGAGGGAGAGAGTTCACCCCTCCACTTT
TRBV23-1	17	NA	NA	TRBJ1-3	CASSQPRGNDSGNTIYF	TGCGCCAGCAGTCAACCCAGGGGAAATGACTCTGGAAACACCATATATTTT
TRBV4-1	14	NA	NA	TRBJ2-1	CASSLLYVYNEQFF	TGCGCCAGCAGCCTCCTATATGTATACAATGAGCAGTTCTTC
TRBV10-3	16	NA	TRBD1	TRBJ1-1	CAISEGDRAESAEAFF	TGTGCCATCAGTGAGGGGGACAGGGCGGAATCGGCTGAAGCTTTCTTT
TRBV7-3	13	NA	NA	TRBJ2-1	CASSRGLNNEQFF	TGTGCCAGCAGCCGCGGACTAAACAATGAGCAGTTCTTC
TRBV9	14	NA	NA	TRBJ2-1	CASSPKRGGNEQFF	TGTGCCAGCAGCCCAAAGAGGGGGGGGAATGAGCAGTTCTTC
TRBV4-1	14	NA	TRBD1	TRBJ1-2	CASSQDSGGYGYTF	TGCGCCAGCAGCCAAGATTCAGGGGGCTATGGCTACACCTTC
TRBV4-2	15	NA	NA	TRBJ2-7	CASSQGATGGREQYF	TGTGCCAGCAGCCAGGGGGCTACGGGGGGCCGCGAGCAGTACTTC
TRBV29-1	14	NA	NA	TRBJ2-7	CSVLKDRSSYEQYF	TGCAGCGTCCTTAAAGACAGAAGCTCCTACGAGCAGTACTTC
TRBV6-5	13	few	NA	TRBJ2-1	CASRRTTGSKQFF	TGTGCCAGCAGACGTACCACGGGGTCTAAGCAGTTCTTC
TRBV27	16	NA	NA	TRBJ2-3	CASGARHLLSTDTQYF	TGTGCCAGCGGGGCTCGACACTTGCTTTCCACAGATACGCAGTATTTT
TRBV4-3	14	NA	NA	TRBJ2-7	CASSQDRRGYEQYF	TGCGCCAGCAGCCAAGATCGGCGGGGTTACGAGCAGTACTTC
TRBV29-1	12	NA	NA	TRBJ1-2	CRVGGGGNGYTF	TGCCGCGTGGGGGGGGGCGGGAATGGCTACACCTTC
TRBV6-2/TRBV6-3	12	NA	NA	TRBJ1-5	CASSYSSQPQHF	TGTGCCAGCAGTTACTCGAGTCAGCCCCAGCATTTT
TRBV21-1	16	NA	NA	TRBJ1-2	CASSKVGATDRNDYTF	TGTGCCAGCAGCAAAGTTGGGGCGACAGACCGTAATGACTACACCTTC
TRBV6-6	11	NA	NA	TRBJ2-3	CASRIGDTQYF	TGTGCCAGCAGAATCGGAGATACGCAGTATTTT
TRBV10-3	17	once	TRBD2	TRBJ2-1	CAISESRGGGSYNEQFF	TGTGCCATCAGTGAGTCTAGGGGCGGGGGCTCCTACAATGAGCAGTTCTTC
TRBV6-6	15	NA	NA	TRBJ1-5	CASSYEEVSNQPQHF	TGTGCCAGCAGTTATGAGGAGGTTAGCAATCAGCCCCAGCATTTT
TRBV12-3/TRBV12-4	11	few	NA	TRBJ2-3	CAVGRADTQYF	TGTGCAGTGGGTCGGGCAGATACGCAGTATTTT
TRBV7-8	16	NA	NA	TRBJ1-3	CASSFYEEHSGNTIYF	TGTGCCAGCAGCTTTTATGAGGAACACTCTGGAAACACCATATATTTT
TRBV7-8	14	NA	NA	TRBJ1-2	CASSTGKSSYGYTF	TGTGCCAGCAGCACCGGGAAGTCTTCCTATGGCTACACCTTC
TRBV7-3	16	few	TRBD1	TRBJ1-5	CASSPRDRGSNQPQHF	TGTGCCAGCAGCCCCCGAGACAGGGGTAGCAATCAGCCCCAGCATTTT
TRBV5-1	16	NA	TRBD2	TRBJ2-7	CASSASGGRSSYEQYF	TGCGCCAGCAGTGCTAGCGGGGGCCGAAGCTCCTACGAGCAGTACTTC
TRBV19	13	NA	NA	TRBJ1-6	CASSQVGDSPLHF	TGTGCCAGTAGTCAGGTTGGTGATTCACCCCTCCACTTT
TRBV19	14	NA	NA	TRBJ1-2	CASSPGTSNYGYTF	TGTGCCAGTAGTCCAGGGACTTCTAACTATGGCTACACCTTC
TRBV5-4	15	many	NA	TRBJ1-2	CASSLVGRASYGYTF	TGTGCCAGCAGCTTGGTAGGCAGGGCGTCCTATGGCTACACCTTC
TRBV18	12	NA	NA	TRBJ1-2	CASSQSEGGYTF	TGTGCCAGCTCCCAATCGGAGGGGGGCTACACCTTC
TRBV7-3	16	NA	TRBD1	TRBJ2-7	CASSFQDRDPRYEQYF	TGTGCCAGCAGCTTCCAGGACAGGGATCCTCGGTACGAGCAGTACTTC
TRBV7-2	16	NA	NA	TRBJ2-3	CASSLALATRTDTQYF	TGTGCCAGCAGCTTAGCGCTAGCAACCCGCACAGATACGCAGTATTTT
TRBV3-1/TRBV3-2	15	NA	TRBD2	TRBJ2-1	CASSLQRGGLGEQFF	TGTGCCAGCAGCCTCCAGCGGGGGGGCCTTGGTGAGCAGTTCTTC
TRBV4-1	15	NA	NA	TRBJ1-2	CASSRVQSGNYGYTF	TGCGCCAGCAGCCGCGTGCAATCAGGAAACTATGGCTACACCTTC
TRBV12-5	14	NA	TRBD1	TRBJ1-1	CASGLSGGPTEAFF	TGTGCTAGTGGTTTATCAGGGGGACCTACTGAAGCTTTCTTT
TRBV19	16	NA	TRBD1	TRBJ1-1	CASSPNQGAMNTEAFF	TGTGCCAGTAGCCCTAACCAGGGGGCGATGAACACTGAAGCTTTCTTT
TRBV7-2	15	NA	TRBD1	TRBJ2-5	CASSYGQGARETQYF	TGTGCCAGCAGCTACGGACAGGGGGCTAGGGAGACCCAGTACTTC
TRBV19	14	NA	NA	TRBJ2-3	CASSIVGAPDTQYF	TGTGCCAGTAGTATAGTGGGCGCCCCAGATACGCAGTATTTT
TRBV7-9	16	NA	TRBD1	TRBJ1-1	CASSFGTGGTNTEAFF	TGTGCCAGCAGCTTCGGGACAGGGGGGACGAACACTGAAGCTTTCTTT
TRBV21-1	18	NA	NA	TRBJ1-4	CASPINPLGVGGNEKLFF	TGTGCCAGCCCAATAAACCCTTTGGGGGTGGGAGGTAATGAAAAACTGTTTTTT
TRBV3-1/TRBV3-2	16	NA	TRBD1	TRBJ1-2	CASSRNPGQGLVGYTF	TGTGCCAGCAGCCGAAATCCGGGACAGGGATTGGTTGGCTACACCTTC
TRBV6-5	15	NA	NA	TRBJ1-5	CASSAVDSRNQPQHF	TGTGCCAGCTCCGCGGTGGACAGCCGCAATCAGCCCCAGCATTTT
TRBV5-1	15	NA	NA	TRBJ1-2	CASSFSGTPNYGYTF	TGCGCCAGCAGCTTTTCAGGTACTCCTAACTATGGCTACACCTTC
TRBV5-1	15	NA	TRBD2	TRBJ2-3	CASSSQRGGGDTQYF	TGCGCCAGCAGCTCTCAGCGGGGGGGCGGAGATACGCAGTATTTT
TRBV7-3	13	NA	NA	TRBJ1-1	CASSSQTDTEAFF	TGTGCCAGCAGCTCGCAGACAGACACTGAAGCTTTCTTT
TRBV10-3	15	NA	NA	TRBJ2-1	CAISESGLLLNEQFF	TGTGCCATCAGTGAGTCGGGACTTCTCCTCAATGAGCAGTTCTTC
TRBV4-1	13	NA	NA	TRBJ2-7	CASSQDRSYEQYF	TGCGCCAGCAGCCAAGACAGGTCCTACGAGCAGTACTTC
TRBV7-9	17	NA	TRBD2	TRBJ2-5	CASSGPSFGGIKETQYF	TGTGCCAGCAGCGGACCCTCCTTCGGGGGGATTAAAGAGACCCAGTACTTC
TRBV13	16	few	NA	TRBJ2-3	CASSQLSEIRTDTQYF	TGTGCCAGCAGTCAGCTTAGCGAGATACGCACAGATACGCAGTATTTT
TRBV18	14	NA	TRBD1	TRBJ2-3	CASSSTGGTDTQYF	TGTGCCAGCTCATCGACAGGGGGCACAGATACGCAGTATTTT
TRBV19	15	NA	NA	TRBJ1-3	CASNKGGNSGNTIYF	TGTGCCAGTAACAAGGGGGGGAACTCTGGAAACACCATATATTTT
TRBV27	15	NA	NA	TRBJ2-7	CASSLSHGQSYEQYF	TGTGCCAGCAGTTTATCTCACGGACAGTCCTACGAGCAGTACTTC
TRBV4-3	15	NA	TRBD2	TRBJ2-1	CASSQEYGGRGEQFF	TGCGCCAGCAGCCAAGAGTACGGGGGGAGGGGTGAGCAGTTCTTC
TRBV14	16	NA	TRBD1	TRBJ2-5	CASSQDLGTGWETQYF	TGTGCCAGCAGCCAAGACCTGGGGACAGGGTGGGAGACCCAGTACTTC